This T cell receptor beta chain was recorded in a study of T cell changes during pregnancy in multiple sclerosis. The CDR3 has 13 amino acids. CDR1 is SGHNT and CDR2 is YENEEA in the germline V gene. V lost 6 bases and J 4 bases, leaving 9 bases between the germline ends. Profiling relied on immunoSEQ multiplex PCR, and the TCRdb table lists in-frame clones only, not all of them. The sample contains 44,000 or so clones, about nine tenths of which appear only once. This clone was found a few times. This TCR derives from a female donor in good health, enrolled as a control in a pregnancy study. The rearrangement uses TRBV11-3 and TRBJ2-2; TRBD1 is a possible D gene (6 bases). Sequences were derived from peripheral blood, sampled in the first trimester of pregnancy. In DNA, the CDR3 is TGTGCCAGCAGTTACAGGGTCACCGGGGAGCTGTTTTTT. The encoded protein is CASSYRVTGELFF.